Here is one TCR beta chain with its context. Its antigen is unidentified. These data originate in a study of cytomegalovirus exposure and HLA in healthy donors. Whole-study findings and limits: Several top significant clusters appeared, in a later analysis, to be linked to common viral pathogens.

V was shortened by 4 bases and J by 1 base, with 10 bases between the two germline ends. Germline lookup yields CDR1 SGHRS and CDR2 YFSETQ. The CDR3 loop spans 14 amino acids. The PCR contained 60 Vbeta and 13 Jbeta primers. Some clones are missing from TCRdb's copy, which holds only in-frame ones; the method was immunoSEQ multiplex PCR. The table records about 120,000 clones, approximately 80% of them present only once. The chain couples TRBV5-1 to TRBJ2-3; maybe TRBD2 (6 bases). The sample was PBMCs. The origin of this receptor is a man younger than 45 in good health and CMV-seropositive. The CDR3 region is CASSPLAGTDTQYF. The CDR3 bases are TGCGCCAGCAGCCCATTAGCGGGCACAGATACGCAGTATTTT.